This is a list of T cell receptor beta chains from one sample in a study of T cells in Graves' hyperthyroidism and ophthalmopathy. TCRdb passed the multiplex PCR reads through MiXCR, listing each CDR3 protein once. The repertoire holds some 550,000 distinct CDR3 sequences, more than 20% seen once, with about 30% in the top ten. The sample was blood. These TCRs come from a man between 18 and 29 years old with Graves' hyperthyroidism. Each CDR3 is given with its conserved first and last residue. Each record gives: V gene, CDR3 protein.

V: TRBV7-2; CDR3: CASSPHHLYEQYF
V: TRBV28; CDR3: CASSSYQRGSNEQYF
V: TRBV6-5; CDR3: CASSWVAGHGEGYTF
V: TRBV4-1; CDR3: CASSQAFPDRGEQPQHF
V: TRBV13; CDR3: CASSDRGKETQYF
V: TRBV12-3/TRBV12-4; CDR3: CASSLRQEPTEAFF
V: TRBV4-1; CDR3: CASSRAGGPTGELFF
V: TRBV5-1; CDR3: CASSLITTGSAGELFF
V: TRBV6-1; CDR3: CASSAGRENTEAFF
V: TRBV28; CDR3: CASSFGTGTPIF
V: TRBV12-3/TRBV12-4; CDR3: CASRSGQGLNTEAFF
V: TRBV10-3; CDR3: CAISEVRKRGGDTQYF
V: TRBV7-8; CDR3: CASRSQGAETQYF
V: TRBV6-5; CDR3: CASSTTGSEQYF
V: TRBV5-5; CDR3: CASRAAGLTNTEAFF
V: TRBV27; CDR3: CASTKGTGAFF
V: TRBV30; CDR3: CAWSVFGGQGANSPLHF
V: TRBV29-1; CDR3: CSGEQGAPGYGYTF
V: TRBV4-1; CDR3: CASSPRGVSLMNTEAFF
V: TRBV19; CDR3: CASRGQGPGETQYF
V: TRBV18; CDR3: CASSQRVSAEAFF
V: TRBV18; CDR3: CASSPGRGQSGNTIYF
V: TRBV9; CDR3: CASSVTGRSYEQYF
V: TRBV9; CDR3: CASSVRGDTPNTGELFF
V: TRBV6-1; CDR3: CASRGQTAVGYF
V: TRBV20-1; CDR3: CSARSTSGLQETQYF
V: TRBV11-1; CDR3: CASSRDRLSYEQYF
V: TRBV29-1; CDR3: CSVEDPLTSLVGANVLTF
V: TRBV28; CDR3: CASTENRGGNTIYF
V: TRBV11-2; CDR3: CASSFYVLRDRGRGGYTF
V: TRBV11-2; CDR3: CASSLGGTPYEQYF
V: TRBV9; CDR3: CASSVELASSGANVLTF
V: TRBV7-9; CDR3: CASSLLGRLQETQYF
V: TRBV4-1; CDR3: CASSEQAGGNQPQHF
V: TRBV28; CDR3: CASSFRGLGGYTF
V: TRBV28; CDR3: CASSSPGGVSYEQYF
V: TRBV28; CDR3: CASLGLGYEQSF
V: TRBV4-1; CDR3: CASSRSGTGYYEQYF
V: TRBV2; CDR3: CASSGSDAAVNSPLHF
V: TRBV30; CDR3: CAWSLVDTQYF
V: TRBV19; CDR3: CASTPYPRGRNQPQHF
V: TRBV5-1; CDR3: CASSLDRFGYTF
V: TRBV5-1; CDR3: CASSFRKGARDYGYTF
V: TRBV28; CDR3: CASSSTVIHEQYF
V: TRBV2; CDR3: CASSDLTGGDTGELFF
V: TRBV19; CDR3: CASSPSGTGTYGYTF
V: TRBV28; CDR3: CASSRDGSNYGYTF
V: TRBV20-1; CDR3: CSAREGHEAFF